This T cell receptor (beta chain) was captured in a study of blood T cell repertoires in COVID-19. Turning to the study itself: T cells, B-cell-depleted T cells, or PBMCs supplied cDNA or gDNA.

It was during active infection that Seattle patients were enrolled and then longitudinally followed. CDR1 and CDR2 (germline): SGHDT, YYEEEE. V was shortened by 0 bases and J by 4 bases, with 17 bases between the two germline ends. The CDR3 consists of 16 residues. The protocol was immunoSEQ multiplex PCR, while the TCRdb copy is restricted to in-frame clones and leaves out a portion. The repertoire holds about 410,000 clones, about nine tenths seen once, with about 1.6% in the top ten. Sequencing was performed on peripheral blood. The clonotype originates from a woman in her thirties or forties with COVID-19, enrolled during active disease. The V gene is TRBV5-6, the J gene TRBJ2-7, with D tentatively TRBD2 (7 bases). The CDR3 sequence: CASSLAAGALPYEQYF. The CDR3 DNA follows: TGTGCCAGCAGCTTGGCTGCGGGGGCCCTTCCTTACGAGCAGTACTTC.